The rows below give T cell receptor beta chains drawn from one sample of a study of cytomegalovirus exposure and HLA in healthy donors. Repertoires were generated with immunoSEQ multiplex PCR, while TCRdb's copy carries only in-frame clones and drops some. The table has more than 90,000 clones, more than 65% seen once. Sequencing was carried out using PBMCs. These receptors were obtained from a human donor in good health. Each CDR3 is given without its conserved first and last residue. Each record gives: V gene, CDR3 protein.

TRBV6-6	ASSLTSGSGDEQF
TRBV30	AWSPHVTAINTEAF
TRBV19	ASRRGAGTENSNQPQH
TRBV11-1	ASSLGQGARRYEQY
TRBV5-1	ASSLRQGAGNEQF
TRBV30	AWSSGIAHSPLH
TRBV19	ATQPGTRLNEQF
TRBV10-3	AISESTLRSNIY
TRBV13	ASSLGQGGYGYT
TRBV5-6	ASSLDRGTYGYT
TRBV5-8	ASSLRTGNYGYT